Here is one T cell receptor beta chain with its context. Its antigen is unidentified. The data belong to a study of shared clonotypes between healthy human individuals. Study-wide findings and caveats: The naive CD4 repertoires of a handful of donors were compared, and around 5% of clonotypes were shared.

J was trimmed by 2 bases and V by 7 bases; bases with no gene match: 3. The CDR3 extends over 14 amino acids. Germline loops: CDR1 SNHLY, CDR2 FYNNEI. Sequencing used immunoSEQ multiplex PCR; TCRdb keeps in-frame clones, though not all of them. The sample has 2 million to 2.5 million clones; 85% to 95% are singletons. Material: naive CD4+ T cells sorted from blood. The subset denotes: CD45RA+ positively selected. This chain joins TRBV2 and TRBJ2-1, with 9 bases fitting TRBD1. The TCR originated in a man aged 18 to 29 in good health. The CDR3 region has the DNA TGTGCCAGCACGAGGGACAGGGCCTACAATGAGCAGTTCTTC. Amino acid sequence: CASTRDRAYNEQFF. The whole variable domain, filled in from reference TRBV2 and TRBJ2-1, reads EPEVTQTPSHQVTQMGQEVILRCVPISNHLYFYWYRQILGQKVEFLVSFYNNEISEKSEIFDDQFSVERPDGSNFTLKIRSTKLEDSAMYFCASTRDRAYNEQFFGPGTRLTVL.